These T cell receptor beta chains were read from a single sample in a study of blood T cell repertoires in COVID-19. TCRdb's copy holds only in-frame clones and misses some; the assay was immunoSEQ multiplex PCR. The sample holds about 180,000 clones; 86% are singletons and the top ten take roughly 8.7%. The material sequenced was peripheral blood. Receptors originate from a man aged 50 to 60 with active or convalescent COVID-19. The conserved cysteine and the conserved F or W are not part of the CDR3 here.

j_gene | v_gene | CDR3aa
TRBJ2-7 | TRBV19 | ASKARRYRGAYEQY
TRBJ1-4 | TRBV7-2 | ASSSEAATNEKLF
TRBJ1-4 | TRBV18 | ASSPQGQPNEKLF
TRBJ1-1 | TRBV19 | ASSEGSPNTEAF
TRBJ2-5 | TRBV7-2 | ASSLWSSGGVTAGETQY
TRBJ1-1 | TRBV5-6 | ASSLEKGQGNTEAF
TRBJ1-1 | TRBV27 | ASSLRQGGGGTEAF
TRBJ1-5 | TRBV29-1 | SVGAANQPQH
TRBJ2-1 | TRBV7-2 | ASSLSPGTGGYEQF
TRBJ2-7 | TRBV18 | ASSPGGVEQY
TRBJ1-5 | TRBV6-6 | ASSYEQRNQPQH
TRBJ1-1 | TRBV7-9 | ASSSQGAGNTEAF
TRBJ2-2 | TRBV10-1 | ASSRDSKNTGELF
TRBJ1-4 | TRBV6-5 | ASSPGLESVEKLF
TRBJ2-1 | TRBV12-1 | ASSFVISGVDYNEQF
TRBJ1-1 | TRBV4-1 | ASSQESEDTEAF
TRBJ1-1 | TRBV9 | ASSVSPGNTEAF
TRBJ2-2 | TRBV18 | ASSPPGTLTGELF
TRBJ1-4 | TRBV18 | ASSPRAKEKLF
TRBJ1-2 | TRBV4-2 | ASSPRSQGARYGYT
TRBJ1-2 | TRBV7-2 | ASSFGMYSSNYGYT
TRBJ2-7 | TRBV6-6 | ASSSPRQAYEQY
TRBJ2-1 | TRBV5-1 | ASSLATLAGHNEQF
TRBJ2-4 | TRBV3-1/TRBV3-2 | ASSQGGGGSRGIQY
TRBJ2-3 | TRBV19 | ASSIERGGTDTQY
TRBJ2-1 | TRBV30 | AWSVEGLARDNEQF
TRBJ2-1 | TRBV28 | ASSLLGPGQRNEQF
TRBJ2-1 | TRBV24-1 | ATSTYNEQF
TRBJ2-5 | TRBV20-1 | SASDGAQETQY
TRBJ1-6 | TRBV6-5 | ASRRDRNSPLH
TRBJ1-2 | TRBV9 | ASSGLQGSNYGYT
TRBJ1-6 | TRBV12-5 | ASGLPEWDTSNNSPLH
TRBJ2-3 | TRBV5-1 | ASSLAPGSDTQY
TRBJ1-5 | TRBV6-5 | ASSYSRGQGQPQH
TRBJ2-1 | TRBV29-1 | SSTGLESYNEQF
TRBJ1-4 | TRBV6-5 | ASSYVTGNTEKLF
TRBJ1-1 | TRBV6-6 | ASSNTQNTEAF
TRBJ1-1 | TRBV7-6 | ASSRSRGGNTEAF
TRBJ2-7 | TRBV6-1 | ASSDRQGAREQY
TRBJ2-2 | TRBV5-1 | ASSPGGPNTGELF
TRBJ1-1 | TRBV7-9 | ASSARGGGTEAF
TRBJ2-7 | TRBV7-2 | ASSLGGGRADEQY
TRBJ2-3 | TRBV3-1/TRBV3-2 | ASSQDQSRGGTDTQY
TRBJ1-4 | TRBV4-1 | ASSQEGGGNEKLF
TRBJ2-1 | TRBV5-1 | ASSPVYAVSSYNEQF
TRBJ1-2 | TRBV18 | ASSPGVYGYT
TRBJ1-3 | TRBV19 | ASNTGLSSGNTIY
TRBJ2-7 | TRBV15 | ATSSGPAGLNEQY
TRBJ1-5 | TRBV29-1 | SVGQGVGQPQH
TRBJ2-7 | TRBV4-2 | ASSQEGTGREQY
TRBJ1-1 | TRBV6-1 | ASSEYLSGTEAF
TRBJ1-4 | TRBV28 | ASTTTGGDNEKLF
TRBJ2-2 | TRBV30 | AWSLWRGNTGELF
TRBJ2-7 | TRBV30 | AWSVRLAGTRYEQY
TRBJ2-7 | TRBV28 | ATSGQGAYEQY
TRBJ2-3 | TRBV20-1 | SADITDTQY
TRBJ1-1 | TRBV6-5 | ASRTTENTEAF
TRBJ1-2 | TRBV5-1 | ASSLGTGFYGYT
TRBJ2-7 | TRBV7-2 | ASSVGLAGYEQY
TRBJ2-1 | TRBV5-1 | ASSLVQAGGDEQF